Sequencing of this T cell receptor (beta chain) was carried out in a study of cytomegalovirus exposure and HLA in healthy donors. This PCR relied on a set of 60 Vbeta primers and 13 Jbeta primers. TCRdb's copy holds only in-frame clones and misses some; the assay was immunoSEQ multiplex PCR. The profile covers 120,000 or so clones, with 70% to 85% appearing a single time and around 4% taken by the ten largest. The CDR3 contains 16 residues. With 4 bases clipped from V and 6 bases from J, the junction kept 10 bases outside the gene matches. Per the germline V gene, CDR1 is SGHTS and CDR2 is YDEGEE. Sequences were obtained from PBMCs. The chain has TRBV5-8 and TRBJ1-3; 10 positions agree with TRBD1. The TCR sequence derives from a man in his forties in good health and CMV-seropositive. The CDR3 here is CASSARTGGTPNTIYF. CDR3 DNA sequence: TGTGCCAGCAGCGCACGGACAGGGGGTACGCCAAACACCATATATTTT.